Here is one TCR beta chain with its context. Its antigen is unidentified. From blood CD8+ and CD4+ T cells, TCR beta sequences were generated. About 0.5 to 1 ug RNA was reverse transcribed with random hexamers. TCR beta CDR3 was amplified by immunoSEQ multiplex PCR. This amplification extended across 54 Vbeta and 13 Jbeta segments. TCRdb reprocessed the immunoSEQ multiplex PCR reads via MiXCR and lists one record per CDR3 protein. This table has 200,000 to 300,000 distinct CDR3 sequences, almost 97% appearing once. This entry belongs to a study of CD8 T cells in Susac syndrome. Study as a whole: Within the group of sequenced Susac syndrome patients, six had active disease and eight were in remission.

This CDR3 contains 11 residues. Germline loops: CDR1 LGHNA, CDR2 YNFKEQ. Trimming pared 3 bases from V and 14 bases from J, leaving 13 bases between. Study findings and constraints: Clonal expansion was absent from the CD4+ T cell repertoires in Susac syndrome.

The sequence was collected from a human donor with Susac syndrome. The gene calls are TRBV4-2 and TRBJ1-1; unclear D gene. The sequencing input was CD4+ T cells from PBMCs. The CDR3 nucleotides read TGTGCCAGCAGCCATCGCACAACCCGGTTCTTT. It codes for CASSHRTTRFF.